The clone carrying this TCR beta chain has a count of ten or more. The time point was: persistent/refractory GD, antithyroid drugs over 5 years with positive TRAb. Scientists built the TCR library using RNA that was extracted from PBMCs. TCR beta libraries were built with iRepertoire HTBI primers and Arm-PCR of CDR3 regions. From the multiplex PCR reads, TCRdb called clonotypes with MiXCR, one entry per CDR3 protein. Here the sample spans about 470,000 distinct CDR3 sequences, roughly 21% being singletons. The source of the sample is a study of regulatory T cells in long-lasting Graves disease. V was clipped by 6 bases and J by 4 bases, with 12 bases between them. The CDR3 consists of 14 residues. From germline, CDR1 is SGHTA and CDR2 FQGNSA.

The source was peripheral blood mononuclear cells (PBMCs), collected when the disease was refractory, from a patient treated with antithyroid drugs. The TCR was taken from a female donor with Graves disease. This chain uses TRBV7-2 with TRBJ2-2; a possible D gene is TRBD2 (6 bases). CDR3 protein: CASRPGSLTGELFF. The CDR3, as DNA: TGTGCCAGCAGGCCCGGGAGCCTCACCGGGGAGCTGTTTTTT.